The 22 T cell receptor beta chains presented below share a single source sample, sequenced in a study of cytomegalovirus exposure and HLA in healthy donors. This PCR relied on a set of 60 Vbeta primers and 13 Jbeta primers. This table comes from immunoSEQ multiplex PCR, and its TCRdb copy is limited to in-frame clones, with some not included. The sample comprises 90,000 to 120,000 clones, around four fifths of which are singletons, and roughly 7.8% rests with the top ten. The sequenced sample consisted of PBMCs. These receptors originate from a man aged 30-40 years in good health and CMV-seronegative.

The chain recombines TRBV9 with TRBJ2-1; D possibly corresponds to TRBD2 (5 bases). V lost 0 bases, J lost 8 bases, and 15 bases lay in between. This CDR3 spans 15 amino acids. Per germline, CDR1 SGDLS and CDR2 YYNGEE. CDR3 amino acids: CASSVGGPSGDEQFF. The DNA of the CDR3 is TGTGCCAGCAGCGTAGGCGGGCCCTCTGGGGATGAGCAGTTCTTC.

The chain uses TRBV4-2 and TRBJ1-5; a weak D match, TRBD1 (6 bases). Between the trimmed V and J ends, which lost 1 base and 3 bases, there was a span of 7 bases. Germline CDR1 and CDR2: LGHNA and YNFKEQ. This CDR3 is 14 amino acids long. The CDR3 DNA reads TGTGCCAGCAGCCAAGGGACAGCCAATCAGCCCCAGCATTTT. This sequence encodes CASSQGTANQPQHF.

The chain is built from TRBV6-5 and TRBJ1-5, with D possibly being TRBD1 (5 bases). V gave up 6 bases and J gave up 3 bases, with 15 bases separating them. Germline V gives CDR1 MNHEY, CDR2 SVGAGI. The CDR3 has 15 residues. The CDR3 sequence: CASRPRGRVNQPQHF. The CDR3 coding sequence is TGTGCCAGCAGGCCGCGGGGCCGCGTCAATCAGCCCCAGCATTTT.

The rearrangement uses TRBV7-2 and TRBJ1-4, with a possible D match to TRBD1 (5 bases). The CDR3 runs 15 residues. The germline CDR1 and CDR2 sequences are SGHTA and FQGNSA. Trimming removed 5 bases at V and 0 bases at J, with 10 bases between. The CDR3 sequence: CASSPGGSTNEKLFF. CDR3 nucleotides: TGTGCCAGCAGCCCCGGGGGATCAACTAATGAAAAACTGTTTTTT. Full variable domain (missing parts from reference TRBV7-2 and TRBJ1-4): GAGVSQSPSNKVTEKGKDVELRCDPISGHTALYWYRQSLGQGLEFLIYFQGNSAPDKSGLPSDRFSAERTGGSVSTLTIQRTQQEDSAVYLCASSPGGSTNEKLFFGSGTQLSVL.

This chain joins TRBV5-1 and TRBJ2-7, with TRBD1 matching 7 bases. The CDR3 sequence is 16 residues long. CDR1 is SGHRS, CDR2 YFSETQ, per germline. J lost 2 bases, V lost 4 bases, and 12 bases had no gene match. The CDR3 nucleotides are TGCGCCAGCAGCACCTTCTCGCAGACAGGGCCCTACGAGCAGTACTTC. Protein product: CASSTFSQTGPYEQYF.

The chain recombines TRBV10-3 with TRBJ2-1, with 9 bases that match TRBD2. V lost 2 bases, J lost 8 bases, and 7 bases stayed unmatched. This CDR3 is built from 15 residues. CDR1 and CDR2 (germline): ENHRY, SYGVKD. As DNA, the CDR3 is TGTGCCATCAGTGAGGGCGCGGGAGGGCCATATGAGCAGTTCTTC. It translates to CAISEGAGGPYEQFF.

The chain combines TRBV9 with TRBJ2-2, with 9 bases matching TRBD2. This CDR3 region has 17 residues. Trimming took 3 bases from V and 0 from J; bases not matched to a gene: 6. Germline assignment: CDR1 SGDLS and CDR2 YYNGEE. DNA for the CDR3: TGTGCCAGCAGCGCCCCGCGCGGGGGGGCGAACACCGGGGAGCTGTTTTTT. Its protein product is CASSAPRGGANTGELFF.

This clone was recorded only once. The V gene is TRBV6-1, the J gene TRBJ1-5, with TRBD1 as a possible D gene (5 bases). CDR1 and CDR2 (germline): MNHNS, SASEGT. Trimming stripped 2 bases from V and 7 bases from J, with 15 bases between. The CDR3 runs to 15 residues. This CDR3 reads CASSENPAGRQPQHF. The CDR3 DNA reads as TGTGCCAGCAGTGAAAATCCGGCAGGGAGGCAGCCCCAGCATTTT.

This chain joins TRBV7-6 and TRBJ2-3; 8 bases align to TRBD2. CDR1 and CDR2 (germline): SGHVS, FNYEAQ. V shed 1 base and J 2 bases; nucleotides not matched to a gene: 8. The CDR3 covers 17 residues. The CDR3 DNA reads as TGTGCCAGCAGCTTAGGGCTAAGGCGGGGGGACACAGATACGCAGTATTTT. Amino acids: CASSLGLRRGDTDTQYF. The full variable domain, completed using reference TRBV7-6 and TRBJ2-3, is GAGVSQSPRYKVTKRGQDVALRCDPISGHVSLYWYRQALGQGPEFLTYFNYEAQQDKSGLPNDRFSAERPEGSISTLTIQRTEQRDSAMYRCASSLGLRRGDTDTQYFGPGTRLTVL.

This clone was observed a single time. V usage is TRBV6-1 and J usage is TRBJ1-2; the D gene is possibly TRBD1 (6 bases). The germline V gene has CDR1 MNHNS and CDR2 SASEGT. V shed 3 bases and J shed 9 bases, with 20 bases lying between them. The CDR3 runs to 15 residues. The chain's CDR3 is CASSDNFISQGRYTF. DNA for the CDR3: TGTGCCAGCAGTGATAATTTTATATCGCAGGGGCGCTACACCTTC.

CDR3 sequence (DNA): TGCGCCAGCAGCCAAGGACCCCGGGACAGGCTCAATCAGCCCCAGCATTTT. The encoded protein is CASSQGPRDRLNQPQHF. V and J are TRBV4-1 and TRBJ1-5; TRBD1 matches at 8 bases. Unmatched junction bases numbered 8, after V lost 1 base and J lost 3 bases. Germline V lookup: CDR1 MGHRA, CDR2 YSYEKL. CDR3 length equals 17 residues.

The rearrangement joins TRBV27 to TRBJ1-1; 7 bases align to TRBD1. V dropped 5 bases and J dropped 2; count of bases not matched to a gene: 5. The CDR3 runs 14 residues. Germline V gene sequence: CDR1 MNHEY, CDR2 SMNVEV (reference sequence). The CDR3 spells CASSPGDRNTEAFF. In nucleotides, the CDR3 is TGTGCCAGCAGTCCCGGGGACAGAAACACTGAAGCTTTCTTT.

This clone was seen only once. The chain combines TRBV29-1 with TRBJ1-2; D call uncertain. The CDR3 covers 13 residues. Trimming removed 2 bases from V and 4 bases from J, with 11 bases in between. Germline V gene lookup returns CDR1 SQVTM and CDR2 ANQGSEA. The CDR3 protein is CSVESGGSYGYTF. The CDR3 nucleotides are TGCAGCGTTGAAAGTGGAGGGTCCTATGGCTACACCTTC.

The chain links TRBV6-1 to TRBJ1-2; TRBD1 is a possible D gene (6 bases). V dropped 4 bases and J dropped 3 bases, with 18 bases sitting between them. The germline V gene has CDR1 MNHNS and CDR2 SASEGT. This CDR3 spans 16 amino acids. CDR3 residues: CASSASRGTRDYGYTF. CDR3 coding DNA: TGTGCCAGCAGTGCCTCCAGGGGCACCAGGGACTATGGCTACACCTTC.

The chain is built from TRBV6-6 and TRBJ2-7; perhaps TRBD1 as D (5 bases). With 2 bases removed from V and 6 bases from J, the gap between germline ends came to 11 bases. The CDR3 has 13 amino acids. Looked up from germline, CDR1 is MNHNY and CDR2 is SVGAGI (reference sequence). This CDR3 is CASSYHPGIEQYF. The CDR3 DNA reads TGTGCCAGCAGTTACCACCCAGGGATCGAGCAGTACTTC.

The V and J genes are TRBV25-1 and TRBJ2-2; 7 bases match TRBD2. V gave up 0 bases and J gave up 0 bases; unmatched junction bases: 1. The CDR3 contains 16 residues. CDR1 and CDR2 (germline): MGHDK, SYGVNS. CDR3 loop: CASSEYAGANTGELFF. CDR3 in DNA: TGTGCCAGCAGTGAATATGCGGGGGCGAACACCGGGGAGCTGTTTTTT.

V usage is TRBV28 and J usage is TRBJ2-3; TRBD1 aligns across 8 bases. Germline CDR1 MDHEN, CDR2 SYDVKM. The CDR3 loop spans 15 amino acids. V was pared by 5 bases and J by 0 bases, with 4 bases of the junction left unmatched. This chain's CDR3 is CASSPGGLSTDTQYF. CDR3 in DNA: TGTGCCAGCAGTCCAGGGGGCCTCAGCACAGATACGCAGTATTTT.

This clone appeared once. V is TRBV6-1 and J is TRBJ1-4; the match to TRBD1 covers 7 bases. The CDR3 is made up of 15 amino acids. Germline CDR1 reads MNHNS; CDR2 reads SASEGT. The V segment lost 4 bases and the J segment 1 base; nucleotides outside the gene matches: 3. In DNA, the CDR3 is TGTGCCAGCAGTGGACAGGGTGGAACTAATGAAAAACTGTTTTTT. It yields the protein CASSGQGGTNEKLFF.

The CDR3 DNA is TGTGCCACCAGCGGCTTCCTAGCCCAGAGCTCCTACGAGCAGTACTTC. Translating gives CATSGFLAQSSYEQYF. This rearrangement joins TRBV15 to TRBJ2-5, with TRBD2 as a possible D gene (5 bases). The J call may not be correct, given that the DNA end is closer to TRBJ2-7. The CDR3 totals 16 residues. Germline V lookup: CDR1 LNHNV, CDR2 YYDKDF (reference sequence).

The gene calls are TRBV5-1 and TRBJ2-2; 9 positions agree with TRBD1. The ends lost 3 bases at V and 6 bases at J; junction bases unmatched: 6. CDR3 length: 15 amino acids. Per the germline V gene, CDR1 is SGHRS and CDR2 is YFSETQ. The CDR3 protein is CASSWGQGWAGELFF. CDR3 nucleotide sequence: TGCGCCAGCAGCTGGGGACAGGGTTGGGCCGGGGAGCTGTTTTTT.

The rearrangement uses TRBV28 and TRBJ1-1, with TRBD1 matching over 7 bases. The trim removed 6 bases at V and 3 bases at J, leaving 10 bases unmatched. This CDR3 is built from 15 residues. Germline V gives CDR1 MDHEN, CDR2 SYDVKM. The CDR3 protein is CASRSDRARDTEAFF. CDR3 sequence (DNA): TGTGCCAGCAGGTCCGACAGGGCTCGCGACACTGAAGCTTTCTTT.

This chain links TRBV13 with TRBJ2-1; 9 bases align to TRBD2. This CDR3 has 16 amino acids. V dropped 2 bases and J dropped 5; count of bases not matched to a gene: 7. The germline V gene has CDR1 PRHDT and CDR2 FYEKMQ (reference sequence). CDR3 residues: CASSLRKAGGHNEQFF. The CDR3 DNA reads TGTGCCAGCAGCTTACGAAAAGCGGGGGGCCACAATGAGCAGTTCTTC.